The rows below give T cell receptor beta chains drawn from one sample of a study of blood T cell repertoires in COVID-19. The data were produced by immunoSEQ multiplex PCR, yet TCRdb's version contains in-frame clones alone and is incomplete. The sample yields about 59,000 clones, more than 80% seen once. The sequencing input was peripheral blood. The receptors derive from a man aged 80 or over with acute or convalescent COVID-19. CDR3s include the opening cysteine and the closing phenylalanine or tryptophan.

CDR3aa	v_gene	j_gene
CASSLAPGGQSDTQYF	TRBV7-8	TRBJ2-3
CASSLRRQGSGNTIYF	TRBV13	TRBJ1-3
CASQVSDSNQPQHF	TRBV6-6	TRBJ1-5
CASSLTGGGTDTQYF	TRBV7-2	TRBJ2-3
CASSPGQGAYYEQYF	TRBV18	TRBJ2-7
CASSLEGGSYEQYF	TRBV6-5	TRBJ2-7
CASSPGGGGTDTQYF	TRBV5-1	TRBJ2-3
CASSQDRGQSSPLHF	TRBV4-2	TRBJ1-6
CASSLAWGEGNTEAFF	TRBV7-2	TRBJ1-1
CASSSRGQDSPLHF	TRBV7-9	TRBJ1-6
CASSELGTGLSYEQYF	TRBV6-1	TRBJ2-7
CASREDRGRGEKLFF	TRBV2	TRBJ1-4
CASSLDGWETQYF	TRBV11-2	TRBJ2-5
CASSAPTSTDTQYF	TRBV6-5	TRBJ2-3
CASSIRGTGNTEAFF	TRBV19	TRBJ1-1
CASSWDKSYGYTF	TRBV5-1	TRBJ1-2
CAADRDRGSPLHF	TRBV30	TRBJ1-6
CASSFGTGGSEKLFF	TRBV18	TRBJ1-4
CSLGEAGTKDTQYF	TRBV29-1	TRBJ2-3
CATSRGRQGGETQYF	TRBV15	TRBJ2-5
CSASDVADYYGYTF	TRBV20-1	TRBJ1-2
CASSTWTGVSNAEAFF	TRBV5-1	TRBJ1-1
CASSPQGGTGHNEQFF	TRBV11-3	TRBJ2-1
CASSQTSGAGTDTQYF	TRBV3-1/TRBV3-2	TRBJ2-3
CASSPRVSTGQPQHF	TRBV6-5	TRBJ1-5
CASSVIYF	TRBV11-3	TRBJ2-7
CASSNLGDRPTNEKLFF	TRBV7-9	TRBJ1-4
CASSLGSVVNGYTF	TRBV5-1	TRBJ1-2
CASSNTGAGANVLTF	TRBV19	TRBJ2-6
CASSYSQGSYEQYF	TRBV6-6	TRBJ2-7
CASSLGWGQNYEQYF	TRBV7-2	TRBJ2-7
CASRTGGQANYGYTF	TRBV6-5	TRBJ1-2
CASGTGSNYGYTF	TRBV28	TRBJ1-2
CASSKGSGQGAQRIHEQYF	TRBV21-1	TRBJ2-7
CASSGDRDNSPLHF	TRBV5-1	TRBJ1-6
CASTQRDIYSNQPQHF	TRBV5-8	TRBJ1-5
CASGRGNTEAFF	TRBV27	TRBJ1-1
CASSFQQGSYNEQFF	TRBV11-1	TRBJ2-1
CASRLTSSYEQYF	TRBV12-3/TRBV12-4	TRBJ2-7
CASSLTGPAYEQYF	TRBV28	TRBJ2-7
CASSLDRDPYEQYF	TRBV28	TRBJ2-7
CASSFRDTQETQYF	TRBV5-1	TRBJ2-5
CATSTDTGLEQYF	TRBV15	TRBJ2-7
CASNAGTGGNTIYF	TRBV5-1	TRBJ1-3
CASSPPGAGNSPLHF	TRBV6-5	TRBJ1-6
CASSLEAGRRLYEQYF	TRBV7-2	TRBJ2-7
CASSLLAGGRNEQYF	TRBV5-1	TRBJ2-7
CASSIESSGNTIYF	TRBV19	TRBJ1-3
CASSSDRETQYF	TRBV19	TRBJ2-5
CASSATGAETQYF	TRBV5-4	TRBJ2-5
CASSLDVGDEKLFF	TRBV7-2	TRBJ1-4
CASSRSTGTGGRTDTQYF	TRBV3-1/TRBV3-2	TRBJ2-3
CASSRGQGTYEQYF	TRBV5-6	TRBJ2-7
CASSLWSGGANEQFF	TRBV11-3	TRBJ2-1
CASSKTGQLGATNEKLFF	TRBV7-9	TRBJ1-4
CASSKGGADLNTEAFF	TRBV5-1	TRBJ1-1
CASTPWASGAQETQYF	TRBV19	TRBJ2-5
CASSLRRQGTSYEQYF	TRBV7-3	TRBJ2-7